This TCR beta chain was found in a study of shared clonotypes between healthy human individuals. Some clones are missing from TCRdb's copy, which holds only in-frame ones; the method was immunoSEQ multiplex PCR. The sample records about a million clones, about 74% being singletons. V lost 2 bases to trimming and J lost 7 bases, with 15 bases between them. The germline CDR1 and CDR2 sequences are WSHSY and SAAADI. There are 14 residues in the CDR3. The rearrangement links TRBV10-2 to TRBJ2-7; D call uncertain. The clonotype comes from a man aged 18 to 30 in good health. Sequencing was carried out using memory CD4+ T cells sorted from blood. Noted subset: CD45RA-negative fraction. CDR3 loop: CASSEVSKAREQYF. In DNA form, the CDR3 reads TGCGCCAGCAGTGAGGTATCTAAAGCGAGAGAGCAGTACTTC.